This T cell receptor (beta chain) is drawn from a study of T cell clones after liver transplantation. The method was immunoSEQ multiplex PCR; TCRdb's version includes in-frame clones alone and lacks a portion of them. The data show roughly 100,000 clones, around 84% seen once. CDR3 length equals 14 residues. Losses at the gene ends were 3 bases for V and 5 bases for J; bases not matched to a gene: 2. Germline loops: CDR1 SGHRS, CDR2 YFSETQ. This clone appeared a few times. The sequence came from a human patient who received a liver transplant. Certain T cells may be donor cells from the graft. Sequenced here: CD4+ T cells from blood, sampled about 50 months after liver transplant. The V and J genes are TRBV5-1 and TRBJ1-4; 9 bases fit TRBD1. As DNA, the CDR3 is TGCGCCAGCAGCTATGGACAGGGGAATGAAAAACTGTTTTTT. It codes for CASSYGQGNEKLFF.